This TCR beta chain was sequenced for a study of blood T cell repertoires in COVID-19. Overall study context: PBMCs, B-cell-depleted T cells, or T cells provided the cDNA or gDNA that made up the material.

Seattle cases were enrolled at active infection and followed longitudinally. Germline V gene lookup returns CDR1 KGHSH and CDR2 LQKENI. V was clipped by 6 bases and J by 2 bases, with 16 bases between them. The CDR3 runs to 15 residues. As processed by the authors: Nucleated cell counts were estimated from reference gene primer amplification. The protocol was immunoSEQ multiplex PCR, while the TCRdb copy is restricted to in-frame clones and leaves out a portion. From that table come the V and J calls and clone size; the DNA was used to work out D and trimming. The repertoire consists of 100,000 to 150,000 clones, with 75% to 90% occurring once and the leading ten covering approximately 3%.

The V and J genes are TRBV18 and TRBJ1-2; D uncertain. Sample: peripheral blood. This receptor was obtained from a woman older than 75 with COVID-19, enrolled during active disease. CDR3 residues: CASSPGSGLNYGYTF. The DNA of the CDR3 is TGTGCCAGCTCCCCGGGGTCAGGTCTCAACTATGGCTACACCTTC.